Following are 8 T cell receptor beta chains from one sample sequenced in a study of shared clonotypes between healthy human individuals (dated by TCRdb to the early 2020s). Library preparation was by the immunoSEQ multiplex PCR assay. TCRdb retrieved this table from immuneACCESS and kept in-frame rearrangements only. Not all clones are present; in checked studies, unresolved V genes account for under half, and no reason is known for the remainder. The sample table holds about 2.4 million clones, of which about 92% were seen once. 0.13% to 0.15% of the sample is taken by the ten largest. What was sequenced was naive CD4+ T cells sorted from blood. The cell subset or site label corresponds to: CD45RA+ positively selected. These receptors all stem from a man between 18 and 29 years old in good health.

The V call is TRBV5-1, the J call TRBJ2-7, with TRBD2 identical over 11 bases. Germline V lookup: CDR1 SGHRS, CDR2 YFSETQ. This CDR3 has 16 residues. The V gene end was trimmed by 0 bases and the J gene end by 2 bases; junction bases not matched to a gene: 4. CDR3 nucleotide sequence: TGCGCCAGCAGCTTGGGACTAGCGGGACTGACCTACGAGCAGTACTTC. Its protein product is CASSLGLAGLTYEQYF.

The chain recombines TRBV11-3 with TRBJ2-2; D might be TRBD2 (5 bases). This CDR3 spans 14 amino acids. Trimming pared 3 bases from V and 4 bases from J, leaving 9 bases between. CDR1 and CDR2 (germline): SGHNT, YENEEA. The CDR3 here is CASSLTRGTGELFF. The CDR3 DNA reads TGTGCCAGCAGCTTGACACGGGGCACCGGGGAGCTGTTTTTT.

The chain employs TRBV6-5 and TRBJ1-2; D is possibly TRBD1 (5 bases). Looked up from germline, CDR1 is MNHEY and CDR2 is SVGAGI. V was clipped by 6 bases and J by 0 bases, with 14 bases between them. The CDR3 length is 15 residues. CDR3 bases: TGTGCCAGCAGAACCGGGACCCTAACTAACTATGGCTACACCTTC. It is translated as CASRTGTLTNYGYTF.

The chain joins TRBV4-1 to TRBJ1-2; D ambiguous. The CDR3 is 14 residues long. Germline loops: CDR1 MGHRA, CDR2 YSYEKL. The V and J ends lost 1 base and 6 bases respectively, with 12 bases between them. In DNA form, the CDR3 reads TGCGCCAGCAGCCAAGGGGCCCAAGTCAATGGCTACACCTTC. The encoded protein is CASSQGAQVNGYTF.

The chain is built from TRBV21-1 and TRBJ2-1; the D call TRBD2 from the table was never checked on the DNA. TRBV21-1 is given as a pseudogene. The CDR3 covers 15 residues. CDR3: CASSLAGSSYNEQFF. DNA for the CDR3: TGTGCCAGCAGCTTAGCGGGATCCTCCTACAATGAGCAGTTCTTC.

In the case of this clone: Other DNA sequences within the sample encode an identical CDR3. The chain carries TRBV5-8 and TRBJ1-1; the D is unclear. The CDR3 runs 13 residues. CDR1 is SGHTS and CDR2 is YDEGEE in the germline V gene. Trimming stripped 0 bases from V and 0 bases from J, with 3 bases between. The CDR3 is CASSLGMNTEAFF. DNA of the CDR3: TGTGCCAGCAGCTTGGGCATGAACACTGAAGCTTTCTTT.

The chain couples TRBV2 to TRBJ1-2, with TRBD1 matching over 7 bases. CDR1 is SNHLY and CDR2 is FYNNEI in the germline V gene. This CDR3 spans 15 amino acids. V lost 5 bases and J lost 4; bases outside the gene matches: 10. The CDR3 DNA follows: TGTGCCAGCAGTTTCGAGGGACAGCCCATCTATGGCTACACCTTC. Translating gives CASSFEGQPIYGYTF.

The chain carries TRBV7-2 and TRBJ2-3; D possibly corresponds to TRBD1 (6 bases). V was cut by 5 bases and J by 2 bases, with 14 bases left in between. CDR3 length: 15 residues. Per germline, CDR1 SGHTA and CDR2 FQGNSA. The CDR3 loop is CASSPPGHLTDTQYF. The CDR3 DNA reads TGTGCCAGCAGCCCCCCGGGACACCTCACAGATACGCAGTATTTT. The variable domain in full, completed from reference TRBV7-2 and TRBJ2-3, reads GAGVSQSPSNKVTEKGKDVELRCDPISGHTALYWYRQSLGQGLEFLIYFQGNSAPDKSGLPSDRFSAERTGGSVSTLTIQRTQQEDSAVYLCASSPPGHLTDTQYFGPGTRLTVL.